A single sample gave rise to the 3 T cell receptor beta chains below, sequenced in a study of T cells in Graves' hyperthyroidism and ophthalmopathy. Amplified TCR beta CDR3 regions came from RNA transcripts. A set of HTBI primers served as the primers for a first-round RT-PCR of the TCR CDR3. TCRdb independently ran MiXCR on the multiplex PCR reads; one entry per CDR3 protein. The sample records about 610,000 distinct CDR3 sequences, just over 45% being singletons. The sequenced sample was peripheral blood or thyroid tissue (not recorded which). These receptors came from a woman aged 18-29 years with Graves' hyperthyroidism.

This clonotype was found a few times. The DNA of the CDR3 is TGTGCTAGTGGTTTATACGGGCCTGGGACCCAGTACTTC. This sequence encodes CASGLYGPGTQYF. V and J are TRBV12-5 and TRBJ2-5; no firm D call. CDR1 LGHNT and CDR2 FRNRAP come from the germline V gene. The CDR3 is 13 residues long. The germline V and J ends were trimmed by 3 bases and 7 bases, with 12 bases remaining between them.

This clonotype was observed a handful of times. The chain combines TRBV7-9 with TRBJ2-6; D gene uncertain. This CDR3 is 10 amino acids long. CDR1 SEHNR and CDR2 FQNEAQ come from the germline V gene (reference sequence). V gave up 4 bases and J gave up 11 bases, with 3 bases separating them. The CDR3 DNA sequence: TGTGCCAGCAGCTCCGACGTCCTGACTTTC. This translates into CASSSDVLTF. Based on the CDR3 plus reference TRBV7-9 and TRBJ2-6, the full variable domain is DTGVSQNPRHKITKRGQNVTFRCDPISEHNRLYWYRQTLGQGPEFLTYFQNEAQLEKSRLLSDRFSAERPKGSFSTLEIQRTEQGDSAMYLCASSSDVLTFGAGSRLTVL.

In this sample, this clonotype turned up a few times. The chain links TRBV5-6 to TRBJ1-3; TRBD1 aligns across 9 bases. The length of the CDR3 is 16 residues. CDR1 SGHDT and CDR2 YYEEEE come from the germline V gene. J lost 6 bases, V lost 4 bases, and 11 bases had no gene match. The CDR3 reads CASSPGTGISENTIYF. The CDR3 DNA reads TGTGCCAGCAGCCCAGGGACAGGGATTAGTGAAAACACCATATATTTT.